This T cell receptor beta chain appears in the sequencing data of a study of T cell repertoires in cytomegalovirus infection. This CDR3 region has 14 residues. CDR1 and CDR2 from the germline V gene are KGHSH and LQKENI. Trimming cost V 6 bases and J 3 bases, with 12 bases left between them. Via MiXCR, TCRdb re-called the reads, giving one row per CDR3 protein. The data contain approximately 250,000 distinct CDR3 sequences, approximately 9.2% of them singletons. In regard to this clonotype: Its antigen is undetermined.

Study-wide results and caveats: The response measured ex vivo was dominated by TCR beta clonotypes (HLA-C-restricted and CMV-specific).

The clonotype comes from a human donor in good health (CMV status not recorded). Some clones in this sample may be carry-over from other donors' samples. The V and J genes are TRBV18 and TRBJ1-5; maybe TRBD1 (6 bases). Specimen: PBMCs. In nucleotides, the CDR3 is TGTGCCAGCTCGCGAGGGGGAGACAATCAGCCCCAGCATTTT. Protein: CASSRGGDNQPQHF.